The TCR beta chain under discussion was sequenced for a study of Tregs in tolerant kidney transplant recipients. Study conclusions and caveats: Expanding Tregs on activated donor B cells appeared to best identify donor-specific TCRbeta clones. Biological reproducibility was not directly addressed, but technical replication error appeared minimal. The small number of patients limits these findings pending further validation.

This clone has only one observation. Its specificity is unknown. Here immunoSEQ multiplex PCR was the method, and the copy in TCRdb shows in-frame clones only, minus some. In the table there are more than 90,000 clones, 92% of which are singletons. Thawed PBMCs were FACS-sorted into unstimulated CD4+CD25+CD127- regulatory T cells, CD4+CD25- non-regulatory cells, CD4 and CD8 cells. V shed 4 bases and J shed 0 bases, with 17 bases lying between them. CDR1 and CDR2 (germline): SGHRS, YFSETQ. This CDR3 contains 16 residues. V is TRBV5-1 and J is TRBJ2-7; no reliable D call. The clonotype originates from a human donor in good health. Sequencing was performed on CD4+ T cells from blood. This chain's CDR3 is CASSPGLVGSSYEQYF. The CDR3 bases are TGCGCCAGCAGCCCCGGATTAGTGGGAAGCTCCTACGAGCAGTACTTC.